This T cell receptor beta chain was captured by sequencing in a study of blood T cell repertoires in COVID-19 (dated by TCRdb to about 2020). Study-level background: The collaborator samples originated in the United States, Italy and Spain and spanned the acute and convalescent phases of COVID-19. The material from the prospective study consisted of cDNA or gDNA derived from T cells, B-cell-depleted T cells, or PBMCs. Deeply sampled blood TCRbeta repertoires from subjects exposed to, actively infected with, or recovered from COVID-19 were included in the dataset. The repertoires were made available in a free public database intended to serve as a resource for research on the immune response to SARS-CoV-2. The samples were drawn from the first 160 participants of the ongoing ImmuneRACE study and from more than 1,000 subjects provided by 6 global collaborators. The sample metadata nearly always contained a de-identified subject ID, COVID-19 status, age in years and sex. HLA class I and class II types, where available, came from metadata supplied by the sample provider rather than from assay-based typing.

The immunoSEQ Assay, a bias-controlled multiplex PCR, was used to amplify TCRbeta CDR3 regions from genomic DNA. From the authors' description of their analysis: Within the assay, amplification of reference gene primers was used to estimate how many nucleated cells each sample contained. To quantify the absolute abundance of each unique TCRbeta CDR3 rearrangement, sequence reads were collapsed and filtered. For each sample, productive Simpson clonality was calculated as the square root of Simpson's diversity index across productive rearrangements. TCRdb obtained this table from immuneACCESS and retained in-frame rearrangements with V and J assigned. These tables miss some clones; where compared with another copy, unresolved V genes account for less than half of the shortfall, and the remainder is unexplained. V, J and clone size were drawn from that table, and D and trimming were deduced from the DNA. For this sample the table gives about 150,000 clones, of which roughly 89% were detected only once. 0.55% of the sample is in the top ten clones.

V lost 0 bases and J lost 7 bases; the stretch between them is 17 bases long. The CDR3 spans 16 residues, from the cysteine through the phenylalanine. Only the CDR3 portion is preserved as DNA: 48 bases, with reading frame beginning at the first base. The germline V gene provides CDR1 SGHTS and CDR2 YDEGEE. Points the paper makes about the study in general: The amount of clinical and demographic metadata varied by source and participant and was provided uncurated.

Whole blood was collected in K2EDTA tubes by collaborating institutions according to the institutions' own protocols. Collaborator samples were shipped for TCRbeta analysis as frozen whole blood, isolated PBMCs, or DNA extracted from either sample type. This clone was observed once. The specificity of this receptor is unknown. Within one base of it there is no much larger clone, and no base qualities were kept. The specimen was peripheral blood. This receptor was identified in a man aged 50 to 60 with acute or convalescent COVID-19. This receptor chain uses TRBV5-8 and TRBJ1-5; perhaps TRBD1 is the D gene, with 6 bases matching. The CDR3 region reads CASSLAGHFFGQPQHF. The DNA sequence is TGTGCCAGCAGCTTGGCGGGACACTTCTTCGGGCAGCCCCAGCATTTT. With the rest looked up from the reference TRBV5-8 and TRBJ1-5 genes rather than sequenced, the full variable domain is EAGVTQSPTHLIKTRGQQATLRCSPISGHTSVYWYQQALGLGLQFLLWYDEGEERNRGNFPPRFSGRQFPNYSSELNVNALELEDSALYLCASSLAGHFFGQPQHFGDGTRLSIL.